These T cell receptor beta chains were read from a single sample in a study of cytomegalovirus exposure and HLA in healthy donors. Data came from immunoSEQ multiplex PCR; TCRdb stores just in-frame clones and leaves some out. The sample includes fewer than 60,000 clones, 60% to 85% of them seen just once. Material for sequencing was PBMCs. These receptor sequences come from a woman in her forties in good health and CMV-seropositive. Both conserved end residues are part of each CDR3. D genes are given only for firm matches. Clone size is not always given. Where it is, it says once, few, many or a class for expanded clones.

clone size: -; J gene: TRBJ2-2; V gene: TRBV7-9; D gene: -; CDR3 DNA: TGTGCCAGCAGCTCCTCAGGGTATACCGTTACCACCGGGGAGCTGTTTTTT; CDR3 protein: CASSSSGYTVTTGELFF
clone size: few; J gene: TRBJ2-7; V gene: TRBV6-5; D gene: -; CDR3 DNA: TGTGCCAGCAGTACAGGGAACTACGAGCAGTACTTC; CDR3 protein: CASSTGNYEQYF
clone size: -; J gene: TRBJ2-2; V gene: TRBV2; D gene: -; CDR3 DNA: TGTGCCAGCACATGGGAGCGGACCGGGGAGCTGTTTTTT; CDR3 protein: CASTWERTGELFF
clone size: once; J gene: TRBJ1-6; V gene: TRBV5-6; D gene: -; CDR3 DNA: TGTGCCAGCAGCTTGGGTCTTCGGAGCTCCTATAATTCACCCCTCCACTTT; CDR3 protein: CASSLGLRSSYNSPLHF
clone size: -; J gene: TRBJ2-5; V gene: TRBV14; D gene: TRBD2; CDR3 DNA: TGTGCCAGCAGCCGGCTCGGGGGGTCCCAAGAGACCCAGTACTTC; CDR3 protein: CASSRLGGSQETQYF
clone size: -; J gene: TRBJ2-5; V gene: TRBV27; D gene: TRBD1; CDR3 DNA: TGTGCCAGCAGGGAAGGACAGGGGAATTGGGAGACCCAGTACTTC; CDR3 protein: CASREGQGNWETQYF
clone size: few; J gene: TRBJ2-7; V gene: TRBV7-9; D gene: -; CDR3 DNA: TGCGCCAGCAGCCCTGTAGGGGAGGCCTCCTACGAGCAGTACTTC; CDR3 protein: CASSPVGEASYEQYF
clone size: -; J gene: TRBJ2-7; V gene: TRBV4-1; D gene: TRBD1; CDR3 DNA: TGCGCCAGCAGCCCTCGGACAGGGGGCCCCTACGAGCAGTACTTC; CDR3 protein: CASSPRTGGPYEQYF
clone size: -; J gene: TRBJ2-3; V gene: TRBV7-9; D gene: TRBD1; CDR3 DNA: TGTGCCAGCAGCCCATCACCGGGACAGGGAAAAGATACGCAGTATTTT; CDR3 protein: CASSPSPGQGKDTQYF
clone size: -; J gene: TRBJ1-1; V gene: TRBV6-5; D gene: -; CDR3 DNA: TGTGCCAGCACTCACGACAGGAAGAACACTGAAGCTTTCTTT; CDR3 protein: CASTHDRKNTEAFF
clone size: -; J gene: TRBJ2-5; V gene: TRBV4-3; D gene: TRBD2; CDR3 DNA: TGCGCCAGCAGCCGAGATAGCGGGGGCGGTGAGACCCAGTACTTC; CDR3 protein: CASSRDSGGGETQYF
clone size: -; J gene: TRBJ2-7; V gene: TRBV7-6; D gene: -; CDR3 DNA: TGTGCCAGCAGCCCTCAAAGGCAGGGTGGGTACGAGCAGTACTTC; CDR3 protein: CASSPQRQGGYEQYF
clone size: once; J gene: TRBJ1-3; V gene: TRBV15; D gene: TRBD1; CDR3 DNA: TGTGCCACCAGCAGGGGACAGGGCGAGGGAAACACCATATATTTT; CDR3 protein: CATSRGQGEGNTIYF
clone size: -; J gene: TRBJ2-2; V gene: TRBV7-2; D gene: -; CDR3 DNA: TGTGCCAGCAGCTCTTACACCGGGGAGCTGTTTTTT; CDR3 protein: CASSSYTGELFF
clone size: -; J gene: TRBJ1-2; V gene: TRBV30; D gene: -; CDR3 DNA: TGTGCCTGGAGTGTAAAGGGAGGGAATGGCTACACCTTC; CDR3 protein: CAWSVKGGNGYTF
clone size: -; J gene: TRBJ1-1; V gene: TRBV6-4; D gene: TRBD1; CDR3 DNA: TGTGCCAGCAGGGGACAGGGGAAGCCTGAAGCTTTCTTT; CDR3 protein: CASRGQGKPEAFF
clone size: few; J gene: TRBJ1-5; V gene: TRBV19; D gene: TRBD1; CDR3 DNA: TGTGCCAGTAGTATAGGGGACAGGGAACGTCAGCCCCAGCATTTT; CDR3 protein: CASSIGDRERQPQHF
clone size: -; J gene: TRBJ2-1; V gene: TRBV18; D gene: TRBD1; CDR3 DNA: TGTGCCAGCTCCGGGACAGAGTTCAATGAGCAGTTCTTC; CDR3 protein: CASSGTEFNEQFF
clone size: -; J gene: TRBJ2-6; V gene: TRBV30; D gene: -; CDR3 DNA: TGTGCCTGGAATAATGGCCTGCAGGGTTCCTTGTCTGGGGCCAACGTCCTGACTTTC; CDR3 protein: CAWNNGLQGSLSGANVLTF
clone size: -; J gene: TRBJ2-2; V gene: TRBV5-5; D gene: TRBD2; CDR3 DNA: TGTGCCAGCAGCACGGGACTAGGGGCCGGGGAGCTGTTTTTT; CDR3 protein: CASSTGLGAGELFF
clone size: -; J gene: TRBJ2-5; V gene: TRBV2; D gene: -; CDR3 DNA: TGTGCCAGCACGGGCCAGTACTTC; CDR3 protein: CASTGQYF
clone size: few; J gene: TRBJ2-1; V gene: TRBV6-6; D gene: TRBD2; CDR3 DNA: TGTGCCAGCAGTTACAGCGGGGAGTCGGGAAATGAGCAGTTCTTC; CDR3 protein: CASSYSGESGNEQFF
clone size: few; J gene: TRBJ2-3; V gene: TRBV4-1; D gene: TRBD2; CDR3 DNA: TGCGCCAGCAGCCTCAGATGGGCGGGGGAAATTACAGATACGCAGTATTTT; CDR3 protein: CASSLRWAGEITDTQYF
clone size: -; J gene: TRBJ2-1; V gene: TRBV5-4; D gene: TRBD1; CDR3 DNA: TGTGCCAGCAGCCCTGACAGGGGCTCCTACAATGAGCAGTTCTTC; CDR3 protein: CASSPDRGSYNEQFF
clone size: -; J gene: TRBJ1-4; V gene: TRBV6-1; D gene: TRBD1; CDR3 DNA: TGTGCCAGCAGTGAAGCAGGGACAGGGCGTGAAAAACTGTTTTTT; CDR3 protein: CASSEAGTGREKLFF
clone size: -; J gene: TRBJ1-5; V gene: TRBV19; D gene: -; CDR3 DNA: TGTGCCAGTAGTATTGGACAGCCCATTTACAATCAGCCCCAGCATTTT; CDR3 protein: CASSIGQPIYNQPQHF
clone size: -; J gene: TRBJ2-7; V gene: TRBV15; D gene: TRBD1; CDR3 DNA: TGTGCCACCAGCAGAGATAGGGGGCGAGGTAGCCACGAGCAGTACTTC; CDR3 protein: CATSRDRGRGSHEQYF
clone size: -; J gene: TRBJ1-2; V gene: TRBV5-1; D gene: -; CDR3 DNA: TGCGCCAGCAGCCCCCAGGAGGGAAACTATGGCTACACCTTC; CDR3 protein: CASSPQEGNYGYTF
clone size: few; J gene: TRBJ2-7; V gene: TRBV6-6; D gene: TRBD2; CDR3 DNA: TGTGCCAGCAGTTACGGGACTAGCTCCTACGAGCAGTACTTC; CDR3 protein: CASSYGTSSYEQYF
clone size: -; J gene: TRBJ2-3; V gene: TRBV6-1; D gene: TRBD2; CDR3 DNA: TGTGCCAGCAGTGAAGCAAGGGGACTAGGGGCGCAGTATTTT; CDR3 protein: CASSEARGLGAQYF
clone size: -; J gene: TRBJ2-7; V gene: TRBV30; D gene: -; CDR3 DNA: TGTGCCTGGAGTGTAGGAGGGCTCTCCTACGAGCAGTACTTC; CDR3 protein: CAWSVGGLSYEQYF
clone size: -; J gene: TRBJ1-1; V gene: TRBV25-1; D gene: -; CDR3 DNA: TGTGCCAGCAGGGCGGCTACCCTGAACACTGAAGCTTTCTTT; CDR3 protein: CASRAATLNTEAFF
clone size: -; J gene: TRBJ1-5; V gene: TRBV7-2; D gene: -; CDR3 DNA: TGTGCCAGCAGCCAAGATGGAGGTAATCAGCCCCAGCATTTT; CDR3 protein: CASSQDGGNQPQHF
clone size: once; J gene: TRBJ2-7; V gene: TRBV5-6; D gene: -; CDR3 DNA: TGTGCCAGCAGCTTGGTAGACAGGTTAAACTACGAGCAGTACTTC; CDR3 protein: CASSLVDRLNYEQYF
clone size: -; J gene: TRBJ1-1; V gene: TRBV7-9; D gene: -; CDR3 DNA: TGTGCCAGCAGCAAAACCAACTATGCCACTGAAGCTTTCTTT; CDR3 protein: CASSKTNYATEAFF
clone size: -; J gene: TRBJ2-3; V gene: TRBV6-1; D gene: -; CDR3 DNA: TGTGCCAGCAGTGAGTCTTCTACCCCCGGAGATACGCAGTATTTT; CDR3 protein: CASSESSTPGDTQYF
clone size: -; J gene: TRBJ1-3; V gene: TRBV7-3; D gene: -; CDR3 DNA: TGTGCCAGCAGCTTAGGAACAGGGACTGGAAACACCATATATTTT; CDR3 protein: CASSLGTGTGNTIYF
clone size: -; J gene: TRBJ1-1; V gene: TRBV7-2; D gene: -; CDR3 DNA: TGTGCCAGCAGCCCGGTAGGGGGGGACACTGAAGCTTTCTTT; CDR3 protein: CASSPVGGDTEAFF
clone size: -; J gene: TRBJ2-7; V gene: TRBV7-2; D gene: TRBD2; CDR3 DNA: TGTGCCAGCAGCTTAGCGCGTCTAGCGGGGGGTAGCTCCTACGAGCAGTACTTC; CDR3 protein: CASSLARLAGGSSYEQYF
clone size: -; J gene: TRBJ2-3; V gene: TRBV4-3; D gene: TRBD2; CDR3 DNA: TGCGCCAGCAGCCAAGATTATCGGGGACTAGCAGGTGATACGCAGTATTTT; CDR3 protein: CASSQDYRGLAGDTQYF
clone size: -; J gene: TRBJ2-1; V gene: TRBV19; D gene: TRBD1; CDR3 DNA: TGTGCCAGTAGCACCAGACAGGGTCGGAATGAGCAGTTCTTC; CDR3 protein: CASSTRQGRNEQFF
clone size: -; J gene: TRBJ1-2; V gene: TRBV7-2; D gene: -; CDR3 DNA: TGTGCCAGCAGCCCTACCCGGGGTACCTATGGCTACACCTTC; CDR3 protein: CASSPTRGTYGYTF
clone size: medium-sized; J gene: TRBJ1-2; V gene: TRBV4-1; D gene: -; CDR3 DNA: TGCGCCAGCAGCCAAGTAAGGGACCAGGGGCATGGCTACACCTTC; CDR3 protein: CASSQVRDQGHGYTF
clone size: -; J gene: TRBJ1-4; V gene: TRBV6-1; D gene: -; CDR3 DNA: TGTGCCAGCAGTGATTTTAGGGAACAGGCAACTAATGAAAAACTGTTTTTT; CDR3 protein: CASSDFREQATNEKLFF
clone size: -; J gene: TRBJ1-2; V gene: TRBV29-1; D gene: -; CDR3 DNA: TGCAGCGTCCTAACGGTGCCGGAGACGGCTTATGGCTACACCTTC; CDR3 protein: CSVLTVPETAYGYTF
clone size: -; J gene: TRBJ2-7; V gene: TRBV6-4; D gene: TRBD2; CDR3 DNA: TGTGCCAGCAGTGACGGACTAGCGGGGAGATTTCCCTTCGAGCAGTACTTC; CDR3 protein: CASSDGLAGRFPFEQYF
clone size: -; J gene: TRBJ2-1; V gene: TRBV30; D gene: TRBD2; CDR3 DNA: TGTGCCCGGCTGGGAACTAGCGGGGGGGCGGCCAATGAGCAGTTCTTC; CDR3 protein: CARLGTSGGAANEQFF
clone size: few; J gene: TRBJ2-7; V gene: TRBV4-1; D gene: -; CDR3 DNA: TGCGCCAGCAGCCCCTCGGGACTTTCCTACGAGCAGTACTTC; CDR3 protein: CASSPSGLSYEQYF
clone size: -; J gene: TRBJ2-5; V gene: TRBV7-6; D gene: TRBD2; CDR3 DNA: TGTGCCAGCACCCTTGGGACTAGCGTGCAAGAGACCCAGTACTTC; CDR3 protein: CASTLGTSVQETQYF
clone size: -; J gene: TRBJ2-4; V gene: TRBV9; D gene: -; CDR3 DNA: TGTGCCAGCAGCCCGTCGCCCGGGGCCAAAAACATTCAGTACTTC; CDR3 protein: CASSPSPGAKNIQYF
clone size: -; J gene: TRBJ2-5; V gene: TRBV7-2; D gene: -; CDR3 DNA: TGTGCCAGCAGCCAGACTGCGACCCAGTACTTC; CDR3 protein: CASSQTATQYF
clone size: -; J gene: TRBJ1-1; V gene: TRBV19; D gene: TRBD1; CDR3 DNA: TGTGCCAGCCTAGGACAGGGCCCTGAAGCTTTCTTT; CDR3 protein: CASLGQGPEAFF
clone size: -; J gene: TRBJ1-2; V gene: TRBV19; D gene: TRBD1; CDR3 DNA: TGTGCCAGTAGCATAACCGGGACAGGTGAACCCCGCTATGGCTACACCTTC; CDR3 protein: CASSITGTGEPRYGYTF
clone size: -; J gene: TRBJ2-7; V gene: TRBV6-1; D gene: -; CDR3 DNA: TGTGCCAGCAGTGAATCTTTTTGGCCGTTGGTTGGCTACGAGCAGTACTTC; CDR3 protein: CASSESFWPLVGYEQYF
clone size: -; J gene: TRBJ2-3; V gene: TRBV5-8; D gene: -; CDR3 DNA: TGTGCCAGCAGCACTGACAGGTTCCCAGATACGCAGTATTTT; CDR3 protein: CASSTDRFPDTQYF
clone size: -; J gene: TRBJ1-1; V gene: TRBV5-4; D gene: -; CDR3 DNA: TGTGCCAGCAGCTTGATTGGGGCGTCAACTGAAGCTTTCTTT; CDR3 protein: CASSLIGASTEAFF
clone size: few; J gene: TRBJ1-2; V gene: TRBV9; D gene: TRBD1; CDR3 DNA: TGTGCCAGCAGCGCGGGACAGGGGGCCACTGGCTACACCTTC; CDR3 protein: CASSAGQGATGYTF
clone size: -; J gene: TRBJ2-5; V gene: TRBV14; D gene: -; CDR3 DNA: TGTGCCAGCAGCCGGAACAGGGCACAAGAGACCCAGTACTTC; CDR3 protein: CASSRNRAQETQYF